This TCR beta chain was obtained from a study of cytotoxic CD8 clonotypes in ibrutinib-treated CLL. The V segment lost 0 bases and the J segment 8 bases; nucleotides outside the gene matches: 4. This CDR3 has 14 residues. The germline V gene has CDR1 SGHRS and CDR2 YFSETQ. Concerning this clone itself: Other DNA sequences in this specimen translate into the identical CDR3.

TCRdb's copy holds only in-frame clones and misses some; the assay was immunoSEQ multiplex PCR. In the table there are some 81,000 clones, about 76% of which are singletons. This receptor was obtained from a human donor with chronic lymphocytic leukemia. This chain joins TRBV5-1 and TRBJ1-4; 7 nucleotides align to TRBD1. The specimen was PBMCs, collected after 12 months of ibrutinib treatment. CDR3 residues: CASSLGQGGEKLFF. CDR3 nucleotides: TGCGCCAGCAGCTTGGGACAGGGAGGCGAAAAACTGTTTTTT.